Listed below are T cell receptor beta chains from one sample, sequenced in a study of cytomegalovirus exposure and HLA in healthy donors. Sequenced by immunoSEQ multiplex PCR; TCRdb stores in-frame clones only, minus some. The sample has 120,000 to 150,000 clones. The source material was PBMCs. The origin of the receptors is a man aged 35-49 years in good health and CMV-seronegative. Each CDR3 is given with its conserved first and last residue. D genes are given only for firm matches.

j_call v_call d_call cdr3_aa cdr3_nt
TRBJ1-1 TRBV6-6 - CASRSLRGHTEAFF TGTGCCAGCAGAAGCCTAAGGGGCCACACTGAAGCTTTCTTT
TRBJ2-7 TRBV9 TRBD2 CASSVGGGTGNEQYF TGTGCCAGCAGCGTAGGGGGGGGTACGGGGAACGAGCAGTACTTC
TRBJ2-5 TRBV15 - CATSRAPLETQYF TGTGCCACCAGCAGGGCCCCTCTGGAGACCCAGTACTTC
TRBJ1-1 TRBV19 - CASTQGINTEAFF TGTGCCAGTACCCAGGGGATTAACACTGAAGCTTTCTTT
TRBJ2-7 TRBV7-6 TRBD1 CASSLLDRGEIIPYEQYF TGTGCCAGCAGCTTATTGGACAGGGGCGAGATAATCCCTTACGAGCAGTACTTC
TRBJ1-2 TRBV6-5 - CASSYVRGGGGYTF TGTGCCAGCAGTTACGTGAGGGGAGGGGGAGGCTACACCTTC
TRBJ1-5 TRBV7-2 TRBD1 CASSLQGGESNQPQHF TGTGCCAGCAGCTTACAGGGGGGTGAGAGCAATCAGCCCCAGCATTTT
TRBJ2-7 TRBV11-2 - CASSLSSRTDTYEQYF TGTGCCAGCAGCTTATCCTCGAGGACAGATACCTACGAGCAGTACTTC
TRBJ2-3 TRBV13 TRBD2 CASSFRGSGGADTQYF TGTGCCAGCAGCTTCCGGGGTAGCGGGGGGGCAGATACGCAGTATTTT
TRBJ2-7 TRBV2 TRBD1 CASSVGQPYEQYF TGTGCCAGCAGTGTGGGACAGCCCTACGAGCAGTACTTC
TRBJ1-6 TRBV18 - CASSPASSYNSPLHF TGTGCTAGCTCACCCGCGAGCTCCTATAATTCACCCCTCCACTTT
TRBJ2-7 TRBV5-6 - CASSATGAEQYF TGTGCCAGCAGCGCAACAGGCGCCGAGCAGTACTTC
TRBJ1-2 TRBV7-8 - CASSADSYGYTF TGTGCCAGCAGCGCAGACAGTTACGGCTACACCTTC
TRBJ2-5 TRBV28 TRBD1 CASSQSTGRETQYF TGTGCCAGCAGTCAATCGACAGGGAGAGAGACCCAGTACTTC
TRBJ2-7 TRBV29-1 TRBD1 CSVAGGQGGTYEQYF TGCAGCGTCGCTGGGGGACAGGGGGGCACCTACGAGCAGTACTTC
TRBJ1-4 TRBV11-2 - CASSLDRGEKLFF TGTGCCAGCAGCTTAGATCGCGGTGAAAAACTGTTTTTT
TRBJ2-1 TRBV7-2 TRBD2 CASSLVTSGGARGEQFF TGTGCCAGCAGCTTGGTAACTAGCGGGGGGGCTCGGGGTGAGCAGTTCTTC
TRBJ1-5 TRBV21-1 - CASSKRSDVQPQHF TGTGCCAGCAGCAAGCGGTCAGACGTTCAGCCCCAGCATTTT
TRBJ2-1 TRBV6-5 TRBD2 CASSGLAGVVGEQFF TGTGCCAGCAGCGGACTAGCGGGGGTTGTCGGTGAGCAGTTCTTC
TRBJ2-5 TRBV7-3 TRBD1 CASSTGTGIETQYF TGTGCCAGCAGCACCGGGACAGGGATAGAGACCCAGTACTTC
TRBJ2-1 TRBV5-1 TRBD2 CASSSGLAGGNEQFF TGCGCCAGCAGCTCGGGACTAGCGGGGGGGAATGAGCAGTTCTTC
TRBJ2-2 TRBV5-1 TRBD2 CASSLAGGGSGELFF TGCGCCAGCAGCCTGGCGGGAGGGGGTTCCGGGGAGCTGTTTTTT
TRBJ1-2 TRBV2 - CASSPRREGTRNGYTF TGTGCCAGCAGTCCTCGTCGGGAGGGAACCCGTAATGGCTACACCTTC
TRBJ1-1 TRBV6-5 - CASSVRGGLNTEAFF TGTGCCAGCTCGGTCCGGGGGGGGCTGAACACTGAAGCTTTCTTT
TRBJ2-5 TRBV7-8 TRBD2 CASSLAPTSGGRRGTQYF TGTGCCAGCAGCTTAGCGCCCACTAGCGGGGGCCGAAGGGGGACCCAGTACTTC
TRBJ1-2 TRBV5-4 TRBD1 CASSLSLQGSYGYTF TGTGCCAGCAGCTTAAGCTTACAGGGGAGCTATGGCTACACCTTC
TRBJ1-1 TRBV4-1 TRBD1 CASSQGTGITEAFF TGCGCCAGCAGCCAAGGGACAGGGATCACTGAAGCTTTCTTT
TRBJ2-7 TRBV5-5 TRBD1 CASSLAGTGGSYEQYF TGTGCCAGCAGCTTGGCCGGGACAGGGGGCTCCTACGAGCAGTACTTC
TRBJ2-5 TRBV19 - CASSPLPGETQYF TGTGCCAGTAGCCCACTCCCTGGAGAGACCCAGTACTTC
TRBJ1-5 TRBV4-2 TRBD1 CASSQDRDQPQHF TGTGCCAGCAGCCAGGACAGGGATCAGCCCCAGCATTTT
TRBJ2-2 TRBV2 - CASERVTGNTGELFF TGTGCCAGCGAGCGGGTAACAGGGAACACCGGGGAGCTGTTTTTT
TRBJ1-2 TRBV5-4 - CASSRRGRSDGYTF TGTGCCAGCAGCCGACGGGGAAGGAGCGATGGCTACACCTTC
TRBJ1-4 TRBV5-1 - CASSLSGSDEKLFF TGCGCCAGCAGCTTATCAGGGTCAGATGAAAAACTGTTTTTT
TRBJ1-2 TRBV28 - CASRSPPGRGGGYTF TGTGCCAGCCGTAGCCCCCCGGGCAGGGGTGGTGGCTACACCTTC
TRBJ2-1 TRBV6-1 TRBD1 CASSSQGASYNEQFF TGTGCCAGCAGTTCACAGGGGGCCTCCTACAATGAGCAGTTCTTC
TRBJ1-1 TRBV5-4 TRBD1 CASSLSWGQGAHTEAFF TGTGCCAGCAGCTTGAGTTGGGGACAGGGGGCTCACACTGAAGCTTTCTTT
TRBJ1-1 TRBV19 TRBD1 CASIATGDDEAFF TGTGCCAGTATAGCGACAGGGGATGATGAAGCTTTCTTT
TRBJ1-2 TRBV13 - CASSQRAGGIGGYTF TGTGCCAGCAGCCAGCGGGCAGGCGGAATAGGTGGCTACACCTTC
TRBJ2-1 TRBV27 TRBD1 CASNHRGNDEQFF TGTGCCAGCAACCACAGGGGGAACGATGAGCAGTTCTTC
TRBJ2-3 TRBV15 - CATSRDRRGRPDTQYF TGTGCCACCAGCAGAGATAGGCGGGGCCGCCCAGATACGCAGTATTTT
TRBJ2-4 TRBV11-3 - CASSSRGGTDIQYF TGTGCCAGCAGCTCCCGTGGAGGGACCGACATTCAGTACTTC
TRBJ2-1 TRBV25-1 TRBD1 CASSAGQTDYNEQFF TGTGCCAGCAGTGCGGGACAGACCGACTACAATGAGCAGTTCTTC
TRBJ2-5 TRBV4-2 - CASSYGPSGETQYF TGTGCCAGCAGCTACGGGCCGTCGGGGGAGACCCAGTACTTC
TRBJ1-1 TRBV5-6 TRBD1 CASSSKGQGTFGTEAFF TGTGCCAGCAGCTCAAAGGGACAGGGTACGTTTGGCACTGAAGCTTTCTTT
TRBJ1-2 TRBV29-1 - CSVAAGIYGYTF TGCAGCGTTGCCGCAGGGATCTATGGCTACACCTTC
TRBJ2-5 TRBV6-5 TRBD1 CASSLTGGGETQYF TGTGCCAGCAGTCTCACAGGGGGTGGTGAGACCCAGTACTTC
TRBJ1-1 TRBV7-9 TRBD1 CASSLPRQGRPNTEAFF TGTGCCAGCAGCTTACCGAGACAGGGGCGGCCGAACACTGAAGCTTTCTTT
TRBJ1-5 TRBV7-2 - CASSLRGGNQPQHF TGTGCCAGCAGCCTCCGCGGAGGCAATCAGCCCCAGCATTTT
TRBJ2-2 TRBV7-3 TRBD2 CASSQRLADTGELFF TGTGCCAGCAGCCAAAGACTAGCTGACACCGGGGAGCTGTTTTTT
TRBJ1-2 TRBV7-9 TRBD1 CASSLTDRVRYGYTF TGTGCCAGCAGCTTAACGGACAGGGTCCGCTATGGCTACACCTTC
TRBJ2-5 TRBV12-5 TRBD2 CASGSRRGIETQYF TGTGCTAGTGGTTCCCGGCGGGGGATTGAGACCCAGTACTTC
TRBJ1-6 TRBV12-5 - CASGLTDYSPLHF TGTGCTAGTGGATTGACAGATTATTCACCCCTCCACTTT
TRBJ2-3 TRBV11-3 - CASSLATSTDTQYF TGTGCCAGCAGCTTAGCGACAAGCACAGATACGCAGTATTTT
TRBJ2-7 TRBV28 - CASSSSGLRWQYF TGTGCCAGCAGTTCCTCGGGGTTACGATGGCAGTACTTC
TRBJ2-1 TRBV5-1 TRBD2 CASSALAGGINEQFF TGCGCCAGCAGCGCACTAGCGGGGGGTATAAATGAGCAGTTCTTC
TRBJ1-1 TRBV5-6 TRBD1 CASSLYRGRTEAFF TGTGCCAGCAGCTTGTACAGGGGGCGAACTGAAGCTTTCTTT
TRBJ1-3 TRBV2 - CASSPGVFGNTIYF TGTGCCAGCAGTCCAGGGGTCTTTGGAAACACCATATATTTT
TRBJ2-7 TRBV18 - CASSLQDAYEQYF TGTGCCAGCTCACTACAGGATGCCTACGAGCAGTACTTC
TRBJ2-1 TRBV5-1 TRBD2 CASRQTSVDEQFF TGCGCCAGCAGGCAAACTAGCGTCGATGAGCAGTTCTTC
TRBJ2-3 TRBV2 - CASHQGVTDTQYF TGTGCCAGCCATCAGGGTGTTACAGATACGCAGTATTTT